A single sample gave rise to the 2 T cell receptor beta chains below, sequenced in a study of T cells after yellow fever vaccination. TCRdb re-derived calls from the 5' RACE reads in MiXCR, one entry per CDR3 protein. The table lists about 500,000 distinct CDR3 sequences, around a sixth of them singletons, with roughly 17% in the top ten. The specimen was PBMCs, collected 5 days after the first yellow fever vaccination. The receptors were sampled from a man between 18 and 35 years old who received the YFV17D yellow fever vaccine.

This clonotype turned up a few times. The chain links TRBV5-1 to TRBJ2-7; the match to TRBD1 covers 10 bases. This CDR3 region has 16 residues. Germline values: CDR1 SGHRS, CDR2 YFSETQ. Trimming cost V 0 bases and J 7 bases; bases outside gene matches: 10. This CDR3 is CASSLAGTGDVREQYV. The CDR3 DNA is TGCGCCAGCAGCTTGGCCGGGACAGGGGACGTCCGGGAGCAGTACGTC.

This chain connects TRBV9 to TRBJ2-3, with 7 bases fitting TRBD1. The CDR3 extends over 14 amino acids. V gave up 4 bases and J gave up 2 bases; unmatched junction bases: 4. Germline values: CDR1 SGDLS, CDR2 YYNGEE. The CDR3 spells CASSRDSTTDTQYF. The CDR3 coding sequence is TGTGCCAGCAGCCGGGACAGTACCACAGATACGCAGTATTTT.